This TCR beta chain was profiled in a study of cytomegalovirus exposure and HLA in healthy donors. Use of 60 Vbeta and 13 Jbeta primers characterized the PCR. Only in-frame clones appear in the TCRdb table, and some are missing; sequencing was by immunoSEQ multiplex PCR. The profile shows 150,000 to 200,000 clones, 80% of them singletons. Concerning this clone: Other nucleotide sequences from this sample produce the same CDR3.

Sequenced sample: PBMCs. This sequence was found in a woman between 40 and 55 years old in good health and CMV-seronegative.

This chain's CDR3 is CASSLDRASNQPQHF. Written as DNA, the CDR3 is TGTGCCAGCAGCCTGGACAGGGCGAGCAATCAGCCCCAGCATTTT. The chain is built from TRBV7-2 and TRBJ1-5, with TRBD1 matching 8 bases. Trimming cost V 5 bases and J 1 base; bases outside gene matches: 4. Germline loops: CDR1 SGHTA, CDR2 FQGNSA. The CDR3 contains 15 residues.